The 6 T cell receptor beta chains reported below all come from one sample, sequenced in a study of response to subunit inactivated influenza vaccine. TCRdb itself ran the RT-PCR reads through MiXCR, one entry per CDR3 protein. The repertoire holds some 500,000 distinct CDR3 sequences, with more than 15% as singletons. The material sequenced was CD4+ T cells sorted from PBMCs, taken roughly 24 months after vaccination. These receptors all come from a man between 50 and 75 years old who received an inactivated influenza vaccine.

V gene TRBV20-1 combines with J gene TRBJ2-3; tentative D call: TRBD2 (5 bases). Germline V gives CDR1 DFQATT, CDR2 SNEGSKA (reference sequence). Trimming took 0 bases from V and 5 from J, leaving 12 bases between them. This CDR3 region has 14 residues. The CDR3 spells CSAREIGNLDTQYF. The CDR3 bases are TGCAGTGCTAGAGAAATCGGGAACCTAGATACGCAGTATTTT.

The V and J genes are TRBV5-1 and TRBJ1-1; a possible D gene is TRBD1 (5 bases). V was cut by 3 bases and J by 6 bases, with 12 bases left in between. The CDR3 runs to 13 residues. The V gene's germline CDR1 is SGHRS and CDR2 YFSETQ. CDR3 in DNA: TGCGCCAGCAGCTCCGGGCCCAGGGCTGAAGCTTTCTTT. Its protein product is CASSSGPRAEAFF.

This clonotype was seen more than once but under ten times. Here the CDR3 DNA reads TGTGCCAGCAGGGGGACCGGGACTATTTTCTTTGACTATGGCTACACCTTC. Translated: CASRGTGTIFFDYGYTF. The genes are TRBV28 and TRBJ1-2, with a tentative D call TRBD1 (5 bases). The CDR3 runs to 17 residues. The germline CDR1 and CDR2 sequences are MDHEN and SYDVKM. V gave up 6 bases and J gave up 3 bases, with 23 bases separating them.

This clonotype was observed at least ten times. The junction differs from germline at one of its ends, possibly a read error. The chain uses TRBV7-2 and TRBJ2-2; D is undetermined. Germline V CDR1 and CDR2: SGHTA, FQGNSA. The CDR3 extends over 13 amino acids. CDR3: CASSLPNTGELFF. The CDR3 coding sequence is TGCGCCAGCAGCCTCCCGAACACCGGGGAGCTGTTTTTT.

The CDR3, as DNA: TGCAGCGTTGACGGTGGTTCAGTCAAAAACATTCAGTACTTC. It codes for CSVDGGSVKNIQYF. The chain couples TRBV29-1 to TRBJ2-4; no clear D gene. The germline V and J ends were trimmed by 3 bases and 3 bases, with 12 bases remaining between them. CDR3 length: 14 residues. Looked up from germline, CDR1 is SQVTM and CDR2 is ANQGSEA. Supplemented by reference TRBV29-1 and TRBJ2-4, the full variable domain reads SAVISQKPSRDICQRGTSLTIQCQVDSQVTMMFWYRQQPGQSLTLIATANQGSEATYESGFVIDKFPISRPNLTFSTLTVSNMSPEDSSIYLCSVDGGSVKNIQYFGAGTRLSVL.

This clonotype was counted a few times. The V call is TRBV4-2, the J call TRBJ2-6; D is possibly TRBD1 (6 bases). The CDR3 contains 20 residues. V was pared by 4 bases and J by 1 base, with 23 bases between. Germline CDR1 LGHNA, CDR2 YNFKEQ. CDR3 protein: CASSPTGSRGPASGANVLTF. CDR3 nucleotide sequence: TGTGCCAGCAGCCCCACTGGGAGCAGGGGTCCAGCGTCTGGGGCCAACGTCCTGACTTTC.